This T cell receptor beta chain came from a study of regulatory T cells in long-lasting Graves disease. About the study: Persistence in Graves' disease required over 5 years of antithyroid drugs plus positive TSH receptor antibodies.

This sample's time point: persistent/refractory GD, antithyroid drugs over 5 years with positive TRAb. From PBMCs, RNA was extracted and then used to make the TCR library. This clonotype was detected once. One end of the junction varies from germline; a read error may be responsible. Germline V lookup: CDR1 MRHNA, CDR2 SNTAGT. The CDR3 has 17 residues. CDR3 regions were amplified by Arm-PCR using iRepertoire HTBI primers to build TCR beta libraries. MiXCR, run by TCRdb on the multiplex PCR reads, gives a single entry per CDR3 protein. The table shows about 400,000 distinct CDR3 sequences, with about a fifth occurring only once.

The material was peripheral blood mononuclear cells (PBMCs), obtained when the disease was refractory, from a patient treated with antithyroid drugs. This chain connects TRBV6-4 to TRBJ1-5; D call uncertain. The receptor comes from a female donor with Graves disease. CDR3 DNA: TGTGCCAGCAGTTACTCTACCGGGCCCGGTCCTTATCGGCCCCAGCATTTT. This gives the protein CASSYSTGPGPYRPQHF.